This is a list of T cell receptor beta chains from one sample in a study of T cell responses to AZD1222 COVID-19 vaccine. The repertoire was sequenced with immunoSEQ multiplex PCR; TCRdb's copy has only in-frame clones and lacks some. The table shows roughly 86,000 clones, with about 85% occurring only once. Sequenced here: peripheral blood, sampled 28 days after the second AZD1222 dose. The receptor set was obtained from an adult who received the AZD1222 COVID-19 vaccine. Both conserved end residues are part of each CDR3. D genes are given only for firm matches. Not every row has a clone size; where given, it reads once, few, many or a size class.

d_call	clone_size	v_call	j_call	cdr3_nt	cdr3_aa
-	medium-sized	TRBV5-1	TRBJ1-4	TGCGCCAGCAGCTTGGTGCAGGGAAGTGAAAAACTGTTTTTT	CASSLVQGSEKLFF
-	-	TRBV7-3	TRBJ2-2	TGTGCCAGCAGTGCAGGCGGGGAGCTGTTTTTT	CASSAGGELFF
-	once	TRBV20-1	TRBJ2-7	TGCAGTGCTAGCTACGAGCAGTACTTC	CSASYEQYF
TRBD2	once	TRBV9	TRBJ2-7	TGTGCCAGCAGCGCTTTCCCTAGGGAGGGCTACGAGCAGTACTTC	CASSAFPREGYEQYF
TRBD1	-	TRBV19	TRBJ2-1	TGTGCCAGTACTTCCGGACAGGGTTCGAATGAGCAGTTCTTC	CASTSGQGSNEQFF
-	-	TRBV9	TRBJ1-4	TGTGCCAGCAGCGTAGACGATGGGTTGGTGCGGAAACTGTTTTTT	CASSVDDGLVRKLFF
-	-	TRBV9	TRBJ1-5	TGTGCCAGCAGCTTCCTGGGGGGCAATCAGCCCCAGCATTTT	CASSFLGGNQPQHF
-	-	TRBV28	TRBJ2-3	TGTGCCAGCAGTTTAGGTCCCGAGGGTGGGAGGCCGCGGACAGATACGCAGTATTTT	CASSLGPEGGRPRTDTQYF
-	-	TRBV7-8	TRBJ1-5	TGTGCCAGCAGCCCCAAGACCATCAGGGCGTCCAATCAGCCCCAGCATTTT	CASSPKTIRASNQPQHF
TRBD1	-	TRBV19	TRBJ1-6	TGTGCCAGTGGCGACAGGGACCCGAGGAATTCACCCCTCCACTTT	CASGDRDPRNSPLHF
-	-	TRBV9	TRBJ2-5	TGTGCCAGCAGCGTAGCTCCGGGGGTGAGAGAGACCCAGTACTTC	CASSVAPGVRETQYF
-	once	TRBV15	TRBJ1-4	TGTGCCACCAGCAGACCAGGGTGGGAGGGCGCGAGTAATGAAAAACTGTTTTTT	CATSRPGWEGASNEKLFF
-	once	TRBV3-1/TRBV3-2	TRBJ1-1	TGTGCCAGCAGCTCTCGAGGGGACAACACTGAAGCTTTCTTT	CASSSRGDNTEAFF
-	-	TRBV7-2	TRBJ2-7	TGTGCCAGCAGCCGGGATGGGGGCTACGAGCAGTACTTC	CASSRDGGYEQYF
TRBD1	few	TRBV5-4	TRBJ1-3	TGTGCCAGCAGCTCGCCCGACAGGGGTTTCGGAAACACCATATATTTT	CASSSPDRGFGNTIYF
-	-	TRBV12-5	TRBJ2-5	TGTGCTAGTGCCGGGATCCAAGAGACCCAGTACTTC	CASAGIQETQYF
-	-	TRBV5-1	TRBJ2-2	TGCGCCACCCAAGGTACAGGGAACACCGGGGAGCTGTTTTTT	CATQGTGNTGELFF
-	-	TRBV7-6	TRBJ2-1	TGTGCCAGCAGCCCTACTTCAAAGCGGAGCTCCTACAATGAGCAGTTCTTC	CASSPTSKRSSYNEQFF
-	once	TRBV9	TRBJ1-6	TGTGCCAGCAGCGAGGGGGATCCCAATTCACCCCTCCACTTT	CASSEGDPNSPLHF
-	-	TRBV30	TRBJ2-4	TGTGCCTGGAGTGAACACGCTCTGGACATTCAGTACTTC	CAWSEHALDIQYF
-	-	TRBV7-2	TRBJ2-2	TGTGCCAGCAGCTTACAGTTAGTCGGGGAGCTGTTTTTT	CASSLQLVGELFF
-	-	TRBV5-1	TRBJ1-1	TGCGCCAGCAGCTCGGGATATGAAGCTTTCTTT	CASSSGYEAFF
-	-	TRBV5-8	TRBJ2-7	TGTGCCAGCAGCTTGGCTTACGAGCAGTACTTC	CASSLAYEQYF
-	-	TRBV28	TRBJ2-2	TGTGCCAGCATTTACAGTGGGGGCCTCTCCACCGGGGAGCTGTTTTTT	CASIYSGGLSTGELFF